The sequence of this T cell receptor (beta chain) was determined in a study of T cells in tuberculosis. After thawing and overnight rest, PBMC were stained with GMM-loaded CD1B tetramer, viability dye and anti-CD3 for sorting. The lipid loaded on the CD1B tetramers was C32 glucose monomycolate from Rhodococcus equi. Tetramer-sorted PBMC had been CD14 monocyte-depleted before freezing. This table comes from immunoSEQ multiplex PCR, and its TCRdb copy is limited to in-frame clones, with some not included. Found here are approximately 100,000 clones, approximately 91% of them singletons; the top ten hold about 1.9%. CDR1 and CDR2 (germline): SGHAT, FQNNGV. V was shortened by 2 bases and J by 4 bases, with 8 bases between the two germline ends. The length of the CDR3 is 13 residues.

The specimen was CD1b-GMM tetramer-negative cells sorted from PBMCs. This TCR was recovered from an adult woman with latent tuberculosis. The chain uses TRBV11-2 and TRBJ1-2, with D perhaps TRBD1 (5 bases). The CDR3 nucleotides read TGTGCCAGCAGCTTAAGAGACAGCTATGGCTACACCTTC. Amino acid sequence: CASSLRDSYGYTF.